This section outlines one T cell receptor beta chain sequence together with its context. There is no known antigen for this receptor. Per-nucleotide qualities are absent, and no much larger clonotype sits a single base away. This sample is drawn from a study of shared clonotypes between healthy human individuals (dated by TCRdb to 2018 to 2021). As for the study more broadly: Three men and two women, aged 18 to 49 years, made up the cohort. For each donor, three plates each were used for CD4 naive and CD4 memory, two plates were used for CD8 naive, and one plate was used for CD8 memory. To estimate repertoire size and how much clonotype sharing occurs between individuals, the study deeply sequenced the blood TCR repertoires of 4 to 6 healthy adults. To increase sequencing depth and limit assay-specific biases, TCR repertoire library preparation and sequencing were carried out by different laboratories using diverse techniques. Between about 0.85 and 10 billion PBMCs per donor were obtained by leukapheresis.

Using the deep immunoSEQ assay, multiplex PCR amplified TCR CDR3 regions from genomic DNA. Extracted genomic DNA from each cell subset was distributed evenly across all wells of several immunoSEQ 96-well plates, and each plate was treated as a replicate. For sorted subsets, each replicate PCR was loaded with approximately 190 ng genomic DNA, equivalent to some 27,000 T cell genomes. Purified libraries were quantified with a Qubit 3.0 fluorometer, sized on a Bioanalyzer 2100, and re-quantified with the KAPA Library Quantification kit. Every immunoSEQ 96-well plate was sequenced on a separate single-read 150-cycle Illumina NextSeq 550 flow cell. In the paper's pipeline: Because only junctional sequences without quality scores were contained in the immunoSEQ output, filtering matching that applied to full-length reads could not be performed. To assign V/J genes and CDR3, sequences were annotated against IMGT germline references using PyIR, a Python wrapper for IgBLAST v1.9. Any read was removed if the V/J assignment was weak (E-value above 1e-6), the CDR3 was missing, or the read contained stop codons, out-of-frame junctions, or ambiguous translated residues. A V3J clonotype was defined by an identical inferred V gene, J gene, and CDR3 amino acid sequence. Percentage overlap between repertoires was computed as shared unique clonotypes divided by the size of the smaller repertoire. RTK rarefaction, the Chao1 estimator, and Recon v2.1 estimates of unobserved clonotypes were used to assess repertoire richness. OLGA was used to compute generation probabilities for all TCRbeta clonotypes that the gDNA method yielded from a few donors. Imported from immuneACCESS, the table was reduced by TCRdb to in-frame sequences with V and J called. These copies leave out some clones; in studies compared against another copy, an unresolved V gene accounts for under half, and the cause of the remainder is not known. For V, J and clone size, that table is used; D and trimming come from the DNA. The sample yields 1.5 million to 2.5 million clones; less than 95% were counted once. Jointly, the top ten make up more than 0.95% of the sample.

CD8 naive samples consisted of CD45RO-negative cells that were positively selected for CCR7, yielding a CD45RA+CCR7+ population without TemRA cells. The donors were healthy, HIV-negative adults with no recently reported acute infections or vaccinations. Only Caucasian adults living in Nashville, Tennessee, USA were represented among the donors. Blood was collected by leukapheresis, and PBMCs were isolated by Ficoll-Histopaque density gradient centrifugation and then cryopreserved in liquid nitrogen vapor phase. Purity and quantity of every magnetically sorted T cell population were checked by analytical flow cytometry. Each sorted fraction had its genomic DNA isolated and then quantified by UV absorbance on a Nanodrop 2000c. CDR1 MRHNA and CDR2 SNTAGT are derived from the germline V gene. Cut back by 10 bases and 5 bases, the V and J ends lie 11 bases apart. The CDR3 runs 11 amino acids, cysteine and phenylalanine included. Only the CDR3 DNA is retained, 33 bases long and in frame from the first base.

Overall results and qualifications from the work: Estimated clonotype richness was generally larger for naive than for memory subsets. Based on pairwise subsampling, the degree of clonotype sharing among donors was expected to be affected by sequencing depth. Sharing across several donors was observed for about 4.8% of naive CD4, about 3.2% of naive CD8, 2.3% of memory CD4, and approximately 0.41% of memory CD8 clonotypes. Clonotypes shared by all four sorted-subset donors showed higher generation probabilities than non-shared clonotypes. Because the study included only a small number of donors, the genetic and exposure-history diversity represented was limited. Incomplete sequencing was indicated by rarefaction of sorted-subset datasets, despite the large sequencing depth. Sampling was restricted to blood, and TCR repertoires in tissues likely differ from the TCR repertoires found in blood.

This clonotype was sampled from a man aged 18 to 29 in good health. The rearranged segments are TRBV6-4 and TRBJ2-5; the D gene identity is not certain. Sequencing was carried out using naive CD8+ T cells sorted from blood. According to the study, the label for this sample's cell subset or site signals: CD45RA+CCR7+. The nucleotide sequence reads TGTGCCACCTGCTTAGGCGAGACCCAGTACTTC. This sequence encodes CATCLGETQYF.